These 30 T cell receptor beta chains share one sample of origin, sequenced in a study of T-cell reconstitution after alpha-beta-depleted transplantation in children. Unique molecular identifiers were incorporated during preparation of the TCRbeta library. Each CDR3 protein is one row after TCRdb ran MiXCR on the PCR reads. The table shows hundreds of thousands of distinct CDR3 sequences, with roughly 16% occurring only once. Specimen: PBMCs, mostly from graft donor cells, collected 360 days after TCRalphabeta/CD19-depleted stem cell transplant. These receptors all stem from a boy in the first two years of life who had a stem cell transplant for Wiskott-Aldrich syndrome, so the T cells may come from the graft donor.

There are a few counts of this clonotype. The chain links TRBV6-1 to TRBJ2-7; possible D gene TRBD1, 5 bases. CDR1 and CDR2 from the germline V gene are MNHNS and SASEGT. The CDR3 is made up of 17 amino acids. Trimming removed 8 bases from V and 5 bases from J, with 28 bases in between. The CDR3 loop is CASSTSWPQGFGDEQYF. The CDR3 nucleotides read TGTGCCAGCTCGACGTCCTGGCCCCAGGGATTCGGCGACGAGCAGTACTTC.

The chain links TRBV12-3 or TRBV12-4 to TRBJ2-2; no clear D. V was trimmed by 7 bases and J by 5 bases, leaving 14 bases between them. The CDR3 length is 14 residues. For the CDR3, the DNA is TGTGCCAGCACGCGCCAATTCGAAACCGGGGAGCTGTTTTTT. This sequence encodes CASTRQFETGELFF.

This chain uses TRBV27 with TRBJ2-5; a possible D gene is TRBD2 (5 bases). The CDR3 length is 14 residues. V dropped 6 bases and J dropped 7 bases, with 18 bases sitting between them. In germline, CDR1 is MNHEY, CDR2 SMNVEV (reference sequence). The CDR3 protein is CASSLTRARGTQYF. In DNA form, the CDR3 reads TGTGCCAGCAGCCTCACTAGGGCCCGGGGGACCCAGTACTTC.

The CDR3 nucleotides are TGCGCCAGCAGCCAAGAAAGACACAGGGGAAACGAGCAGTACTTC. It codes for CASSQERHRGNEQYF. V gene TRBV4-3 combines with J gene TRBJ2-7, with TRBD1 identical over 7 bases. Per the germline V gene, CDR1 is LGHNA and CDR2 is YSLEER. The CDR3 contains 15 residues. The trim removed 0 bases at V and 5 bases at J, leaving 7 bases unmatched.

This clonotype has just a few counts. The chain combines TRBV29-1 with TRBJ1-2; TRBD1 might be the D (5 bases). V was clipped by 6 bases and J by 4 bases, with 15 bases between them. The CDR3 spans 13 residues. Germline V gene lookup returns CDR1 SQVTM and CDR2 ANQGSEA. Here the CDR3 reads CSVPPQGTYGYTF. The CDR3 DNA sequence: TGCAGCGTCCCACCCCAGGGCACCTATGGCTACACCTTC.

This clonotype showed up many times. CDR3 nucleotide sequence: TGCAGCGTTGATGACAGCTACGAGCAGTACTTC. Amino acids: CSVDDSYEQYF. The rearrangement links TRBV29-1 to TRBJ2-7, with a possible D match to TRBD1 (5 bases). The CDR3 has 11 residues. Trimming took 3 bases from V and 3 from J, leaving 6 bases between them. Germline lookup yields CDR1 SQVTM and CDR2 ANQGSEA.

The CDR3 DNA follows: TGTGCCAGCTCACCGGTCGTAGGACAGCTGCAGTACTTC. It translates to CASSPVVGQLQYF. V gene TRBV18 combines with J gene TRBJ2-7, with a tentative D call TRBD1 (6 bases). V was shortened by 3 bases and J by 9 bases, with 15 bases between the two germline ends. The CDR3 totals 13 residues. CDR1 is KGHSH, CDR2 LQKENI, per germline.

The chain employs TRBV27 and TRBJ2-1, with 10 bases matching TRBD1. The germline gives CDR1 MNHEY, CDR2 SMNVEV (reference sequence). This CDR3 has 20 residues. The V segment lost 7 bases and the J segment 5 bases; nucleotides outside the gene matches: 23. The CDR3 region has the DNA TGTGCCAGCACCCCCCTATTGGGACAGGGGTACTTTAGTAGGAACAATGAGCAGTTCTTC. It specifies CASTPLLGQGYFSRNNEQFF.

This clonotype showed up just a few times. The genes are TRBV11-2 and TRBJ2-1; D remains unclear. The CDR3 extends over 12 amino acids. CDR1 SGHAT and CDR2 FQNNGV come from the germline V gene. Trimming stripped 3 bases from V and 10 bases from J, with 10 bases between. The CDR3 sequence is CASSFPISEQFF. CDR3 nucleotide sequence: TGTGCCAGCAGCTTCCCTATTTCGGAGCAGTTCTTC.

This chain uses TRBV20-1 with TRBJ2-7; 14 bases agree with TRBD2. From germline, CDR1 is DFQATT and CDR2 SNEGSKA (reference sequence). Trimming cost V 4 bases and J 3 bases; bases outside gene matches: 2. CDR3 length: 14 residues. In nucleotides, the CDR3 is TGCAGTGCTACCGGGACTAGCGGGAGCTACGAGCAGTACTTC. It codes for CSATGTSGSYEQYF.

This clonotype was observed a handful of times. The rearrangement links TRBV2 to TRBJ2-3, with TRBD1 matching 8 bases. This CDR3 region has 15 residues. CDR1 is SNHLY, CDR2 FYNNEI, per germline. J gave up 3 bases and V 6 bases, and 8 bases lay outside the gene matches. The chain's CDR3 is CASRWTGRKTDTQYF. Written as DNA, the CDR3 is TGTGCCAGCAGGTGGACAGGGCGGAAAACAGATACGCAGTATTTT.

This clonotype was observed at least ten times. The CDR3 here is CASSLASGFTQYF. The CDR3 DNA follows: TGCGCCAGCAGCTTGGCCTCAGGGTTTACGCAGTATTTT. The chain carries TRBV5-1 and TRBJ2-3; the D gene is possibly TRBD1 (5 bases). The CDR3 loop spans 13 amino acids. Trimming took off 0 bases at V and 8 bases at J, with 10 bases between the two ends. Germline V CDR1 and CDR2: SGHRS, YFSETQ.

The sample holds a few counts of this clonotype. The V call is TRBV24-1, the J call TRBJ2-7; 13 nucleotides align to TRBD2. CDR3 size: 16 residues. The V and J ends lost 6 bases and 5 bases, in that order; junction bases with no gene match: 9. Germline-derived CDR1 and CDR2 are KGHDR and SFDVKD. The CDR3 protein is CATSTGTSGNLDEQYF. The CDR3 nucleotides are TGTGCCACCAGTACGGGGACTAGCGGGAACTTAGACGAGCAGTACTTC.

This clonotype was counted only a few times. V gene TRBV20-1 combines with J gene TRBJ2-1, with TRBD2 as a possible D gene (6 bases). The V gene's germline CDR1 is DFQATT and CDR2 SNEGSKA (reference sequence). V gave up 3 bases and J gave up 9 bases, with 12 bases separating them. This CDR3 spans 12 amino acids. CDR3 bases: TGCAGTGCTAGGGTCGGGACTCCTGAGCAGTTCTTC. This gives the protein CSARVGTPEQFF.

V gene TRBV27 combines with J gene TRBJ1-6, with 9 bases identical to TRBD1. CDR1 is MNHEY, CDR2 SMNVEV, per germline (reference sequence). This CDR3 region has 12 residues. V lost 1 base to trimming and J lost 17 bases; unmatched junction nucleotides: 3. CDR3: CASSLFGTGFHF. CDR3 coding DNA: TGTGCCAGCAGTTTATTCGGGACAGGGTTCCACTTT.

This clonotype was counted many times. This chain uses TRBV5-1 with TRBJ2-5; no reliable D call. CDR1 and CDR2 (germline): SGHRS, YFSETQ. The CDR3 is 11 amino acids. V was trimmed by 4 bases and J by 2 bases, leaving 3 bases between them. Written as DNA, the CDR3 is TGCGCCAGCAGCCAACAAGAGACCCAGTACTTC. Protein: CASSQQETQYF.

The chain combines TRBV7-8 with TRBJ1-5; 11 bases agree with TRBD1. The germline V gene encodes CDR1 SGHVS and CDR2 FQNEAQ. J lost 6 bases, V lost 2 bases, and 3 bases had no gene match. The CDR3 covers 15 residues. CDR3 nucleotide sequence: TGTGCCAGCAGCTTAAGGGGACAGGGGGGTCAGCCCCAGCATTTT. As protein: CASSLRGQGGQPQHF.

V and J are TRBV5-5 and TRBJ2-3, with 7 nucleotides matching TRBD2. J gave up 0 bases and V 7 bases, and 8 bases lay outside the gene matches. The CDR3 sequence is 15 residues long. Per germline, CDR1 SGHKS and CDR2 YYEKEE (reference sequence). The CDR3 spells CASGRLARSTDTQYF. CDR3 nucleotides: TGTGCCAGCGGAAGACTAGCCCGTAGCACAGATACGCAGTATTTT.

In its sample, this clonotype was seen a few times. J is TRBJ2-5 and V is TRBV20-1, with 8 bases matching TRBD2. The CDR3 totals 14 residues. Germline CDR1 is DFQATT and CDR2 is SNEGSKA (reference sequence). Trimming removed 3 bases from V and 5 bases from J; junction bases left unmatched: 8. Here the CDR3 reads CSASLGSGAETQYF. DNA for the CDR3: TGCAGTGCTAGTCTTGGTAGCGGGGCGGAGACCCAGTACTTC.

V and J are TRBV6-5 and TRBJ2-2; no reliable D call. This CDR3 is built from 15 residues. V was shortened by 2 bases and J by 4 bases, with 11 bases between the two germline ends. Germline V gene sequence: CDR1 MNHEY, CDR2 SVGAGI. In nucleotides, the CDR3 is TGTGCCAGCAGTTACAAAGGGTCCGGCACCGGGGAGCTGTTTTTT. Encoded protein: CASSYKGSGTGELFF.

The CDR3 nucleotides read TGCGCCAGCAGCTTGGACGGCATGGGCAGGGGTTCCTACGAGCAGTACTTC. Residues: CASSLDGMGRGSYEQYF. The J gene is TRBJ2-7, the V gene TRBV5-1, with D tentatively TRBD1 (6 bases). CDR3 length equals 17 residues. Trimming left V 0 bases short and J 1 base short, with 17 bases between. The germline V gene encodes CDR1 SGHRS and CDR2 YFSETQ.

This chain connects TRBV5-8 to TRBJ2-2; 8 nucleotides line up with TRBD1. Per germline, CDR1 SGHTS and CDR2 YDEGEE. The CDR3 runs 15 residues. The J segment lost 5 bases and the V segment lost 4 bases, leaving 7 bases of the junction unmatched. CDR3 coding DNA: TGTGCCAGCAGCGCAGGACAGGGATATACCGGGGAGCTGTTTTTT. Translated, it gives CASSAGQGYTGELFF.

The V gene is TRBV23-1, the J gene TRBJ2-3, with TRBD2 matching over 8 bases. TRBV23-1 is an ORF for which the function is uncertain. The CDR3 spans 16 residues. The V and J ends lost 3 bases and 8 bases, in that order; junction bases with no gene match: 13. DNA of the CDR3: TGCGCCAGCAGTCATGAGGCGGGAGGCAGTTGGAGTACGCAGTATTTT. This encodes CASSHEAGGSWSTQYF.

The V gene is TRBV12-3 or TRBV12-4, the J gene TRBJ2-2; D remains ambiguous. The V end was cut by 3 bases, the J end by 7 bases, with 9 bases between. The CDR3 extends over 13 amino acids. In DNA, the CDR3 is TGTGCCAGCAGTTTCCACGGGCTCGGGGAGCTGTTTTTT. Protein sequence: CASSFHGLGELFF.

There are a few counts of this clonotype. The rearrangement links TRBV7-6 to TRBJ2-5; D ambiguous. Germline values: CDR1 SGHVS, CDR2 FNYEAQ. Trimming removed 4 bases at V and 5 bases at J, with 14 bases between. The CDR3 has 14 amino acids. CDR3 loop: CASSSRVPIETQYF. CDR3 nucleotide sequence: TGTGCCAGCAGCTCTCGAGTCCCTATTGAGACCCAGTACTTC. Full variable domain (remainder filled in from reference TRBV7-6 and TRBJ2-5): GAGVSQSPRYKVTKRGQDVALRCDPISGHVSLYWYRQALGQGPEFLTYFNYEAQQDKSGLPNDRFSAERPEGSISTLTIQRTEQRDSAMYRCASSSRVPIETQYFGPGTRLLVL.

This clonotype was observed a few times. This sequence joins TRBV29-1 and TRBJ2-3; D is possibly TRBD2 (5 bases). V was cut by 4 bases and J by 0 bases, with 8 bases left in between. Germline assignment: CDR1 SQVTM and CDR2 ANQGSEA. This CDR3 has 13 amino acids. CDR3 DNA sequence: TGCAGCGTTGCCCTAGCCAGCACAGATACGCAGTATTTT. Translated, it gives CSVALASTDTQYF.

J is TRBJ2-3 and V is TRBV20-1, with D tentatively TRBD1 (6 bases). The V end was cut by 4 bases, the J end by 2 bases, with 16 bases between. The CDR3 sequence is 15 residues long. CDR1 is DFQATT and CDR2 is SNEGSKA in the germline V gene (reference sequence). CDR3 residues: CSATGTRGFTDTQYF. DNA of the CDR3: TGCAGTGCTACGGGGACAAGGGGTTTCACAGATACGCAGTATTTT.

This clonotype was detected only a few times. The chain couples TRBV6-5 to TRBJ1-1; D possibly corresponds to TRBD1 (5 bases). This CDR3 contains 14 residues. V dropped 3 bases and J dropped 0 bases, with 8 bases sitting between them. The germline V gene has CDR1 MNHEY and CDR2 SVGAGI. The CDR3 protein is CASSYGALNTEAFF. The CDR3 nucleotides read TGTGCCAGCAGTTATGGGGCTTTGAACACTGAAGCTTTCTTT.

The table lists this clonotype with a few counts. This chain uses TRBV11-2 with TRBJ2-1; weak D call: TRBD2 (5 bases). The germline gives CDR1 SGHAT, CDR2 FQNNGV. This CDR3 is 14 amino acids long. Deletions cut 2 bases from V and 6 bases from J, with 11 bases between. CDR3 sequence reads: CASSLLGVSNEQFF. DNA of the CDR3: TGTGCCAGCAGCTTACTCGGGGTAAGCAATGAGCAGTTCTTC.

The chain uses TRBV6-9 and TRBJ2-3, with D tentatively TRBD1 (6 bases). V lost 10 bases and J 0 bases, leaving 11 bases between the germline ends. Germline-derived CDR1 and CDR2 are MNHGY and SVAAGI. The CDR3 is made up of 13 amino acids. The CDR3, as DNA: TGTGCCATTACAGGGCCGAGCACAGATACGCAGTATTTT. Protein sequence: CAITGPSTDTQYF.